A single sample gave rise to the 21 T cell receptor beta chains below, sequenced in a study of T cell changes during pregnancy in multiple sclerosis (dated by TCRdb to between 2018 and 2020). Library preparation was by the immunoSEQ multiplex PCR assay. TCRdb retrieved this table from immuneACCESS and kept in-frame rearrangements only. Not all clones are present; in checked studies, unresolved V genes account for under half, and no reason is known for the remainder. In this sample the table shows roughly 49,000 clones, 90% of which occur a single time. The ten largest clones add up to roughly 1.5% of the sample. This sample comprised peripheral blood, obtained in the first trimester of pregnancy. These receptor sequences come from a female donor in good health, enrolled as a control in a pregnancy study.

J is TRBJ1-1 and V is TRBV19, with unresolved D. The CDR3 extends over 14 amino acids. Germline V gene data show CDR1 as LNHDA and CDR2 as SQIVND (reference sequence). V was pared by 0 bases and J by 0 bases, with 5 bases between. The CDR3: CASSIDSVNTEAFF. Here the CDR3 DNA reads TGTGCCAGTAGTATAGATTCGGTGAACACTGAAGCTTTCTTT.

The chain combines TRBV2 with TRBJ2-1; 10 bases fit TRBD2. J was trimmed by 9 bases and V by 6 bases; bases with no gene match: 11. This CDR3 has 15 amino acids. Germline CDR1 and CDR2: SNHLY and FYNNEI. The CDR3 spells CASRPLASGSGEQFF. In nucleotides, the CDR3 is TGTGCCAGCAGACCCCTGGCTAGCGGGAGCGGTGAGCAGTTCTTC.

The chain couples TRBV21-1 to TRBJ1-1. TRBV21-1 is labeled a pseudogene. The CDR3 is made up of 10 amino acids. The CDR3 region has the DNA TGTGCCAGCAGCACGCGTGAAGCTTTCTTT. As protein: CASSTREAFF.

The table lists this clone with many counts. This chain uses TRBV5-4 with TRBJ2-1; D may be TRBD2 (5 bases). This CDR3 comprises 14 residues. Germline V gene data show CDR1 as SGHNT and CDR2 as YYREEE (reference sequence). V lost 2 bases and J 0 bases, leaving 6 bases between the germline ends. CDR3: CASSLLDSYNEQFF. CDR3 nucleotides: TGTGCCAGCAGCTTACTAGACTCCTACAATGAGCAGTTCTTC.

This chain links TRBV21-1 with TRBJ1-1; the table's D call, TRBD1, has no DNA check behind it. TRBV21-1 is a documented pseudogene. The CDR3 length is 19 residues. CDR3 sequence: CASSNNRGQKFVENTEAFF. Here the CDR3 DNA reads TGTGCCAGCAGTAACAACAGGGGGCAAAAGTTTGTGGAGAACACTGAAGCTTTCTTT.

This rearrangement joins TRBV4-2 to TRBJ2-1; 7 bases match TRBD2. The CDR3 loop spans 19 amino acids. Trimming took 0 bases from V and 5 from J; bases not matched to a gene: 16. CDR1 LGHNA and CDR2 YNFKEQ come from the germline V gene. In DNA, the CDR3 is TGTGCCAGCAGCCAAGATCAGGAGGATGGCGGGAGAGATGACAATGAGCAGTTCTTC. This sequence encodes CASSQDQEDGGRDDNEQFF.

The CDR3 coding sequence is TGTGCCAGTAGTACGACCGACCACCCGGGCGGGGGGAACACCGGGGAGCTGTTTTTT. Its protein is CASSTTDHPGGGNTGELFF. The chain employs TRBV19 and TRBJ2-2, with 7 bases identical to TRBD2. Germline V gene lookup returns CDR1 LNHDA and CDR2 SQIVND (reference sequence). V lost 4 bases to trimming and J lost 1 base; unmatched junction nucleotides: 15. CDR3 length: 19 residues. Filled out from reference TRBV19 and TRBJ2-2, the complete variable domain reads DGGITQSPKYLFRKEGQNVTLSCEQNLNHDAMYWYRQDPGQGLRLIYYSQIVNDFQKGDIAEGYSVSREKKESFPLTVTSAQKNPTAFYLCASSTTDHPGGGNTGELFFGEGSRLTVL.

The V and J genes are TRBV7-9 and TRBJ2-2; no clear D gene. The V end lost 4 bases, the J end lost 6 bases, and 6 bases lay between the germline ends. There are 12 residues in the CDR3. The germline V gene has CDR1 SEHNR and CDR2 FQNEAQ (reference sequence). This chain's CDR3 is CASSSLSGELFF. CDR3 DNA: TGTGCCAGCAGCTCCTTGTCCGGGGAGCTGTTTTTT.

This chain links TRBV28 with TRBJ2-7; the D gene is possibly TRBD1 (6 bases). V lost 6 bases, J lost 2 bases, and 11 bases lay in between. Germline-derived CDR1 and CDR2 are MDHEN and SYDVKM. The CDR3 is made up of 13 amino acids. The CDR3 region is CASSPDSPYEQYF. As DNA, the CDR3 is TGTGCCAGCAGCCCGGACAGCCCCTACGAGCAGTACTTC.

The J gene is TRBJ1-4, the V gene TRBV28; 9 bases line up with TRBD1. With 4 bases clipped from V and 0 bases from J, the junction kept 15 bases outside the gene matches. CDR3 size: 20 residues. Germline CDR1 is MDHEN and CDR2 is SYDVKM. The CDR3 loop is CASSSTWGQGSGATNEKLFF. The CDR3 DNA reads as TGTGCCAGCAGTTCGACATGGGGACAGGGCTCGGGGGCAACTAATGAAAAACTGTTTTTT.

The CDR3 spells CASTPGQVMNTEAFF. CDR3 coding DNA: TGTGCCAGTACCCCGGGACAGGTCATGAACACTGAAGCTTTCTTT. This chain connects TRBV19 to TRBJ1-1; 8 nucleotides line up with TRBD1. Germline CDR1 is LNHDA and CDR2 is SQIVND (reference sequence). J gave up 0 bases and V 7 bases, and 7 bases lay outside the gene matches. The CDR3 consists of 15 residues. The whole variable domain, remainder taken from reference TRBV19 and TRBJ1-1, is DGGITQSPKYLFRKEGQNVTLSCEQNLNHDAMYWYRQDPGQGLRLIYYSQIVNDFQKGDIAEGYSVSREKKESFPLTVTSAQKNPTAFYLCASTPGQVMNTEAFFGQGTRLTVV.

The CDR3 region has the DNA TGTGCCAGCCTTCTTGGTTTGGAGGCCTACGAGCAGTACTTC. Amino acid sequence: CASLLGLEAYEQYF. The chain employs TRBV6-1 and TRBJ2-7, with a tentative D call TRBD2 (5 bases). V was shortened by 8 bases and J by 2 bases, with 16 bases between the two germline ends. Germline-derived CDR1 and CDR2 are MNHNS and SASEGT. The CDR3 runs to 14 residues.

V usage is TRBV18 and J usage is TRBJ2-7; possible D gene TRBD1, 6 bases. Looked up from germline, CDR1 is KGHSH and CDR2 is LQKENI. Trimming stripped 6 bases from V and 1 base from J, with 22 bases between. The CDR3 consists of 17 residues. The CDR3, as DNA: TGTGCCAGCTCCCCCCCTTCCGGGACAACGAGGTCCTACGAGCAGTACTTC. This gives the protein CASSPPSGTTRSYEQYF.

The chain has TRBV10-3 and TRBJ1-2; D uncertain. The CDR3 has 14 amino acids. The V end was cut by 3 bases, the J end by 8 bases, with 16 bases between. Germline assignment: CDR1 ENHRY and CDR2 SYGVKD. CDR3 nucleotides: TGTGCCATCAGTGATTCCTTAAAAACTGAAGGCTACACCTTC. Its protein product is CAISDSLKTEGYTF.

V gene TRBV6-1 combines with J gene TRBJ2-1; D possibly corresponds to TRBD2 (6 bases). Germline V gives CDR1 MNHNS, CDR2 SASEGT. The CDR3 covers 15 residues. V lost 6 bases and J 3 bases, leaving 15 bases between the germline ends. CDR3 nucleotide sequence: TGTGCCAGCAGCCGACTAGAAGACTTCTACAATGAGCAGTTCTTC. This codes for CASSRLEDFYNEQFF.

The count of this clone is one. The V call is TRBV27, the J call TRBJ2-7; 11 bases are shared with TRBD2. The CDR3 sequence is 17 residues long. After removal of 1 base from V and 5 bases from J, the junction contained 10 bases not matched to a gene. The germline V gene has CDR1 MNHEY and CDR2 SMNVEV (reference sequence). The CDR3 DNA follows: TGTGCCAGCAGTTTATTGGCTAGCGGGGGGCCTCTAAACGAGCAGTACTTC. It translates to CASSLLASGGPLNEQYF.

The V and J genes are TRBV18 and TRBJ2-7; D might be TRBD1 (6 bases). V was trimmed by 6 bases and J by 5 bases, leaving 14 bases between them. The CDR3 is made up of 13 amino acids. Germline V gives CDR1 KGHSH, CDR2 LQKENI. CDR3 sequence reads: CASSSGAGNEQYF. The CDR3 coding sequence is TGTGCCAGCTCTTCAGGGGCTGGAAACGAGCAGTACTTC.

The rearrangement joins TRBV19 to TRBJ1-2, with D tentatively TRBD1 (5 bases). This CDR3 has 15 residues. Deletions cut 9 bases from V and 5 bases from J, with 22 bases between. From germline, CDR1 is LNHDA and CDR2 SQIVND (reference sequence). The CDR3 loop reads CASLGGLGGGYGYTF. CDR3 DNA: TGTGCCAGCCTTGGGGGACTTGGTGGGGGATATGGCTACACCTTC. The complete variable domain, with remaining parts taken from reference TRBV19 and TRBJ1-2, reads DGGITQSPKYLFRKEGQNVTLSCEQNLNHDAMYWYRQDPGQGLRLIYYSQIVNDFQKGDIAEGYSVSREKKESFPLTVTSAQKNPTAFYLCASLGGLGGGYGYTFGSGTRLTVV.

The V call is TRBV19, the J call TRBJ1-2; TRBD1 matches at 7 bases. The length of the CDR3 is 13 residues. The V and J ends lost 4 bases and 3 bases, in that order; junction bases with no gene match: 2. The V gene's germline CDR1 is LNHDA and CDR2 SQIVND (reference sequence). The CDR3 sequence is CASSKGQHYGYTF. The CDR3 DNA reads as TGTGCCAGTAGTAAGGGACAGCACTATGGCTACACCTTC.

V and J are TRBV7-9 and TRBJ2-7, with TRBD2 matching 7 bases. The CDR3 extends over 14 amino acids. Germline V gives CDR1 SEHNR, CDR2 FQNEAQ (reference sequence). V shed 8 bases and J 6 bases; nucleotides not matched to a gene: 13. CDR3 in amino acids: CASSGTAGALEQYF. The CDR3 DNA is TGTGCCAGCTCCGGGACGGCGGGAGCCCTCGAGCAGTACTTC.

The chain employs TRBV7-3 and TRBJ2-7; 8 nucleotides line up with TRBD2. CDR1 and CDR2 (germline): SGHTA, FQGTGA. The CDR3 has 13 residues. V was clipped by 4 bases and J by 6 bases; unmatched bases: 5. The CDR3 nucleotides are TGTGCCAGCAGCTCGACTAGCGAAGCCGAGCAGTACTTC. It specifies CASSSTSEAEQYF.